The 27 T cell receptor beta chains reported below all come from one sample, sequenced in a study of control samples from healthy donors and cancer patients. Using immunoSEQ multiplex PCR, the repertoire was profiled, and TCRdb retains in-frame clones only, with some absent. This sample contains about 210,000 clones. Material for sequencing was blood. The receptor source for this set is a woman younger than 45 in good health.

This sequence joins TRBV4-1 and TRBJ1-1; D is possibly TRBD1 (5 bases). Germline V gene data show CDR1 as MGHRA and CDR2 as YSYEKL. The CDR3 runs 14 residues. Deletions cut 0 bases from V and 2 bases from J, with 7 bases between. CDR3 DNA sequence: TGCGCCAGCAGCCAAGACACAGGAAACACTGAAGCTTTCTTT. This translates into CASSQDTGNTEAFF.

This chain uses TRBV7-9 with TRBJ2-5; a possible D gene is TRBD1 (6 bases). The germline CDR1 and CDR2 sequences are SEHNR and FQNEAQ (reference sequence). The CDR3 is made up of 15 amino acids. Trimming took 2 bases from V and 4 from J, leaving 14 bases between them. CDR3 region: CASSLSRTVRETQYF. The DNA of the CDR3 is TGTGCCAGCAGCTTATCCCGGACAGTGCGAGAGACCCAGTACTTC.

The CDR3, as DNA: TGCGCCAGCAGCCCTCAGCGGGGGGGCCGGGAGACCCAGTACTTC. Translation: CASSPQRGGRETQYF. The rearrangement joins TRBV4-3 to TRBJ2-5; the match to TRBD2 covers 10 bases. CDR3 size: 15 residues. V was clipped by 4 bases and J by 5 bases; unmatched bases: 7. Germline CDR1 reads LGHNA; CDR2 reads YSLEER.

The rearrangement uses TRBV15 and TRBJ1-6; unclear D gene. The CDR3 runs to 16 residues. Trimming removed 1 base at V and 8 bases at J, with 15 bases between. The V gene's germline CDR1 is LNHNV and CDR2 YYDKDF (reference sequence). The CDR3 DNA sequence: TGTGCCACCAGCAGAGTTCGGTGGGTGAGTGATTCACCCCTCCACTTT. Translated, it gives CATSRVRWVSDSPLHF.

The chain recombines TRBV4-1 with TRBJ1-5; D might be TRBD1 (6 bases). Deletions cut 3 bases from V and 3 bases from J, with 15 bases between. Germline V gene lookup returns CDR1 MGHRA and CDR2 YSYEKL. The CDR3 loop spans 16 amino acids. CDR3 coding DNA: TGCGCCAGCAGCCATCCACAGGGAGCCCCCAATCAGCCCCAGCATTTT. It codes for CASSHPQGAPNQPQHF.

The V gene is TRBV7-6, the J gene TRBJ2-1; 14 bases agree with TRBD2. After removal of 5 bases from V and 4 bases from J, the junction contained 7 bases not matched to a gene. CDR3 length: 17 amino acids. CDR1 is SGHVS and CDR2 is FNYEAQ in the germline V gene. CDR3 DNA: TGTGCCAGCAGCGGACCCGGGACTAGCGGGGGATACAATGAGCAGTTCTTC. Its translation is CASSGPGTSGGYNEQFF.

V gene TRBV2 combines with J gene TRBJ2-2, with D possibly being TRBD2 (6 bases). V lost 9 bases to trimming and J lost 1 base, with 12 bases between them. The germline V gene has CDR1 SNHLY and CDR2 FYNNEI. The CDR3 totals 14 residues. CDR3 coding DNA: TGTGCCAGTTTTACGGGAGTGAACACCGGGGAGCTGTTTTTT. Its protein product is CASFTGVNTGELFF. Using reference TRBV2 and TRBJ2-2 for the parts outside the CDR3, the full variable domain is EPEVTQTPSHQVTQMGQEVILRCVPISNHLYFYWYRQILGQKVEFLVSFYNNEISEKSEIFDDQFSVERPDGSNFTLKIRSTKLEDSAMYFCASFTGVNTGELFFGEGSRLTVL.

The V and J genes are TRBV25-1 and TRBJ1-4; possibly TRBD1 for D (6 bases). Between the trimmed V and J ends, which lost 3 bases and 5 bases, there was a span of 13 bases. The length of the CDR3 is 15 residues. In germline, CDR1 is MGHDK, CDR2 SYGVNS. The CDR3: CASSDYRDLNEKLFF. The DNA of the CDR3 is TGTGCCAGCAGTGATTACAGGGACCTCAATGAAAAACTGTTTTTT. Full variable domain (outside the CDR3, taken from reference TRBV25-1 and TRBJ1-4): EADIYQTPRYLVIGTGKKITLECSQTMGHDKMYWYQQDPGMELHLIHYSYGVNSTEKGDLSSESTVSRIRTEHFPLTLESARPSHTSQYLCASSDYRDLNEKLFFGSGTQLSVL.

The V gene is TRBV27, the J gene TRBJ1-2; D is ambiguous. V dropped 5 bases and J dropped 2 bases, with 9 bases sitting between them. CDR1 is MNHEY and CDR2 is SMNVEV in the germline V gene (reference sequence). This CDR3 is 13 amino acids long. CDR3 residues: CASSPTWNYGYTF. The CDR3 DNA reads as TGTGCCAGCAGTCCGACATGGAACTATGGCTACACCTTC.

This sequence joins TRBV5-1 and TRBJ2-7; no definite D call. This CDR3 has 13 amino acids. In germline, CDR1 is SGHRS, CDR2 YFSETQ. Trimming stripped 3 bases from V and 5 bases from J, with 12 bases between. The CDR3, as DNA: TGCGCCAGCAGCTCAGGACCGGTTGACGAGCAGTACTTC. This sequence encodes CASSSGPVDEQYF.

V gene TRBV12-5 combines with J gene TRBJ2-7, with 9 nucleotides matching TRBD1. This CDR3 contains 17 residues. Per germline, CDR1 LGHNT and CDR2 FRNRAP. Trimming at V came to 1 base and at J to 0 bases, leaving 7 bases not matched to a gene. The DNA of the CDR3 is TGTGCTAGTGGTTTGGCCTCCGGGACAGGGATCTCCTACGAGCAGTACTTC. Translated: CASGLASGTGISYEQYF. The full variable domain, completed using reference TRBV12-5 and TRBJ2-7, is DARVTQTPRHKVTEMGQEVTMRCQPILGHNTVFWYRQTMMQGLELLAYFRNRAPLDDSGMPKDRFSAEMPDATLATLKIQPSEPRDSAVYFCASGLASGTGISYEQYFGPGTRLTVT.

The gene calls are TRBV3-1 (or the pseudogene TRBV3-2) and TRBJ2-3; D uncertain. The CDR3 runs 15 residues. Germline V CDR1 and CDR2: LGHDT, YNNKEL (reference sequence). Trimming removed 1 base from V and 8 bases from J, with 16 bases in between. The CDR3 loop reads CASSQASGFAGTQYF. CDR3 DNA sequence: TGTGCCAGCAGCCAAGCTTCCGGGTTCGCCGGTACGCAGTATTTT.

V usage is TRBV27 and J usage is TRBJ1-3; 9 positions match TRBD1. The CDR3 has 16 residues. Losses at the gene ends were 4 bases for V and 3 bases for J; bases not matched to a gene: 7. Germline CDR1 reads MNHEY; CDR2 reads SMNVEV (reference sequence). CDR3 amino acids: CASSSSGTGYGNTIYF. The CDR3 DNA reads TGTGCCAGCAGTTCCTCCGGGACAGGGTATGGAAACACCATATATTTT.

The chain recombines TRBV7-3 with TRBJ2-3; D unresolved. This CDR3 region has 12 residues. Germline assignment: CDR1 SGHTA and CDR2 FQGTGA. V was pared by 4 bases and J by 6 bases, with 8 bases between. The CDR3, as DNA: TGTGCCAGCAGCTCGTACAGCGATACGCAGTATTTT. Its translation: CASSSYSDTQYF.

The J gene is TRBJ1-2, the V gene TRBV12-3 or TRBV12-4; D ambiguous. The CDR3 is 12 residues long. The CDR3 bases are TGTGATCTCTTAATTTTCAACTATGGCTACACCTTC. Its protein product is CDLLIFNYGYTF.

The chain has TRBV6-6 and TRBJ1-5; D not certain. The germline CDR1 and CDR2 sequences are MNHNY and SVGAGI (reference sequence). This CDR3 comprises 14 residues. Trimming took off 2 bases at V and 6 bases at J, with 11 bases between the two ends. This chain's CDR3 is CASSYRKDFQPQHF. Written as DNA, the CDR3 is TGTGCCAGCAGTTACAGAAAGGATTTTCAGCCCCAGCATTTT.

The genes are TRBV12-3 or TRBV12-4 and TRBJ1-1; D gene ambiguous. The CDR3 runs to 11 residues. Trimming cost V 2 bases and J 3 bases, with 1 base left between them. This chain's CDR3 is CASSLYTEAFF. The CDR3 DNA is TGTGCCAGCAGTTTATACACTGAAGCTTTCTTT.

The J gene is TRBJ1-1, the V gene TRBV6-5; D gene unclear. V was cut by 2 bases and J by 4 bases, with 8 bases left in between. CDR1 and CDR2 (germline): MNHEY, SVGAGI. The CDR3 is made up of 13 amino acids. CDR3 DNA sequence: TGTGCCAGCAGTTACGGCGCGAGCACTGAAGCTTTCTTT. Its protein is CASSYGASTEAFF.

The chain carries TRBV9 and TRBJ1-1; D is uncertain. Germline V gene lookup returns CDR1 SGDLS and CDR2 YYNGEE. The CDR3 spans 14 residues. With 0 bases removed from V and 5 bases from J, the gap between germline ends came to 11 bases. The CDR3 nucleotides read TGTGCCAGCAGCGTAGTCTCTAGAGGAACTGAAGCTTTCTTT. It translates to CASSVVSRGTEAFF.

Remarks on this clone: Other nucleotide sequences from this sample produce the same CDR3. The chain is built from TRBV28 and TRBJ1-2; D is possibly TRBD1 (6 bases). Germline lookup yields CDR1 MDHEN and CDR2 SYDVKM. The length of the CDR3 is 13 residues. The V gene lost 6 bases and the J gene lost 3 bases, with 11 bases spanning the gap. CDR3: CASSLTGHYGYTF. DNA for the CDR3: TGTGCCAGCAGCCTAACAGGGCACTATGGCTACACCTTC.

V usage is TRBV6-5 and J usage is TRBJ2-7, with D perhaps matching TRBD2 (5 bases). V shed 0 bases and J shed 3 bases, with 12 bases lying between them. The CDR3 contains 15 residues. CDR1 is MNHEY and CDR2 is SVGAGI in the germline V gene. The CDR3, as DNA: TGTGCCAGCAGTTACTCGATCGGGGAGCACTACGAGCAGTACTTC. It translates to CASSYSIGEHYEQYF.

This CDR3 is CAWSVLDSPLHF. As DNA, the CDR3 is TGTGCCTGGAGTGTATTGGATTCACCCCTCCACTTT. The chain links TRBV30 to TRBJ1-6, with no clear D. V lost 0 bases to trimming and J lost 8 bases, with 5 bases between them. Germline V CDR1 and CDR2: GTSNPN, SVGIG (reference sequence). The CDR3 sequence is 12 residues long.

DNA for the CDR3: TGTGCCAGCAGCCCCGGGACAGTCATTAATGAAAAACTGTTTTTT. This gives the protein CASSPGTVINEKLFF. The chain is built from TRBV7-6 and TRBJ1-4; the match to TRBD1 covers 7 bases. Germline CDR1 SGHVS, CDR2 FNYEAQ. The V and J ends lost 5 bases and 4 bases, in that order; junction bases with no gene match: 7. The CDR3 extends over 15 amino acids. Full variable domain (rest looked up from reference TRBV7-6 and TRBJ1-4): GAGVSQSPRYKVTKRGQDVALRCDPISGHVSLYWYRQALGQGPEFLTYFNYEAQQDKSGLPNDRFSAERPEGSISTLTIQRTEQRDSAMYRCASSPGTVINEKLFFGSGTQLSVL.

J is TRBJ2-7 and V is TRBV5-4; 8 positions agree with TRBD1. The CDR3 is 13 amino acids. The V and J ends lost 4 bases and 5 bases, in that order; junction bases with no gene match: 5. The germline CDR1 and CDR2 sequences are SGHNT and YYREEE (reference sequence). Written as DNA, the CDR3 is TGTGCCAGCAGCCCCCGGGACAGGAACGAGCAGTACTTC. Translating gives CASSPRDRNEQYF.

The DNA of the CDR3 is TGTGCCAGCAGTGAATACCACGGGGGGGGAGATTCACCCCTCCACTTT. As protein: CASSEYHGGGDSPLHF. The V and J genes are TRBV25-1 and TRBJ1-6, with D tentatively TRBD1 (5 bases). Per the germline V gene, CDR1 is MGHDK and CDR2 is SYGVNS. This CDR3 is built from 16 residues. Trimming stripped 0 bases from V and 8 bases from J, with 14 bases between.

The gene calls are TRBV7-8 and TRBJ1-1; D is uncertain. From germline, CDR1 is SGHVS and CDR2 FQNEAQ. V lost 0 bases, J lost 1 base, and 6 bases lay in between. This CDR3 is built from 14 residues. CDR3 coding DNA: TGTGCCAGCAGCTTAGCGTCCGCGAACACTGAAGCTTTCTTT. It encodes CASSLASANTEAFF.

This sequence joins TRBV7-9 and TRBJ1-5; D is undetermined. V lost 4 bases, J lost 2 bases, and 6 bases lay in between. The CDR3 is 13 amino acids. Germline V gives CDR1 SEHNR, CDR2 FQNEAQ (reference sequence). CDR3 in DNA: TGTGCCAGCAGCTGGCAGGGCAATCAGCCCCAGCATTTT. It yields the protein CASSWQGNQPQHF.